This is a list of T cell receptor beta chains from one sample in a study of cytomegalovirus exposure and HLA in healthy donors. Sequenced by immunoSEQ multiplex PCR; TCRdb stores in-frame clones only, minus some. The table lists about 200,000 clones, under 85% of them singletons. Sequenced material: PBMCs. The receptor set was obtained from a man aged 45-60 years in good health and CMV-seronegative. The CDR3 runs from the conserved cysteine through the conserved F or W.

>TRBJ2-5|TRBV5-1
CASSLSATYQETQYF
>TRBJ1-5|TRBV7-9
CASSPRRGQPQHF
>TRBJ2-1|TRBV7-3
CASSIGQGLGDEQFF
>TRBJ2-7|TRBV7-9
CASSPSGRPYEQYF
>TRBJ1-1|TRBV18
CASSPSRDRGSGFF
>TRBJ2-1|TRBV5-1
CASSSPGTGAPNEQFF
>TRBJ1-4|TRBV27
CASSSLQGGHEKLFF
>TRBJ2-5|TRBV5-8
CASTLRGRETQYF
>TRBJ1-5|TRBV27
CASSLWGDNQPQHF
>TRBJ2-3|TRBV28
CASSLSGESSTDTQYF
>TRBJ1-1|TRBV25-1
CASSEWGRVNTEAFF
>TRBJ2-7|TRBV30
CAWGWGAGPTYEQYF
>TRBJ2-7|TRBV25-1
CASSDQGYYEQYF
>TRBJ2-5|TRBV6-5
CASSQGLAVYETQYF
>TRBJ1-4|TRBV28
CAINRGREKLFF
>TRBJ2-1|TRBV4-1
CASSQFDNEQFF
>TRBJ2-7|TRBV10-3
CAISRDYEQYF
>TRBJ1-5|TRBV7-3
CASSLDFGQPQHF
>TRBJ1-4|TRBV9
CASSVRDSNEKLFF
>TRBJ1-2|TRBV4-1
CASSQDGAGGSYGYTF
>TRBJ1-1|TRBV6-1
CASSTDRGTEAFF
>TRBJ2-7|TRBV7-9
CASSPTGTGPYEQYF
>TRBJ1-1|TRBV5-1
CASSLEIMNTEAFF
>TRBJ2-2|TRBV9
CASSVESPPHTGELFF
>TRBJ2-4|TRBV7-8
CASSLGEREGDIQYF
>TRBJ2-1|TRBV21-1
CASSKGTSGRSSYNEQFF
>TRBJ2-1|TRBV7-3
CASSFGTAYNEQFF